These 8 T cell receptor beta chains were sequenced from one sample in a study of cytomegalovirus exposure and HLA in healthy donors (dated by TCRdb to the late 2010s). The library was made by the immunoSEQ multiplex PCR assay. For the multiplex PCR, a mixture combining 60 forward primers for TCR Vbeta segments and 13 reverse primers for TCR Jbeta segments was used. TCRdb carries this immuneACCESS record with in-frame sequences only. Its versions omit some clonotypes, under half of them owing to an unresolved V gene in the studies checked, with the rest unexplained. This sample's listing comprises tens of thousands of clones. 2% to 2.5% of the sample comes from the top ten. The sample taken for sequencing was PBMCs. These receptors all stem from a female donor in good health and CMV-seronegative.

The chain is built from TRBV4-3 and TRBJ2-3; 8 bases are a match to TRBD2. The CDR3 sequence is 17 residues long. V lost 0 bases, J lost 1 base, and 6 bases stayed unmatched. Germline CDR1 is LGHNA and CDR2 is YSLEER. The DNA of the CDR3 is TGCGCCAGCAGCCAAGAGGCGGGGGGCCGAGGCACAGATACGCAGTATTTT. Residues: CASSQEAGGRGTDTQYF.

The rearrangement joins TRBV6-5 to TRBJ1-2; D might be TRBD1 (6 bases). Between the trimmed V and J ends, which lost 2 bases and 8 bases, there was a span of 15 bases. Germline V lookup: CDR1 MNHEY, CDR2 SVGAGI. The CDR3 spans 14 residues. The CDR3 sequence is CASSYQYRVGGYTF. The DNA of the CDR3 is TGTGCCAGCAGTTACCAATACAGGGTAGGGGGCTACACCTTC.

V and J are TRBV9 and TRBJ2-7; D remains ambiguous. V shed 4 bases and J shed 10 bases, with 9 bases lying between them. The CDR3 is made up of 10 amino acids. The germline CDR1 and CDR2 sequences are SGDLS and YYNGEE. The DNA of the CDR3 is TGTGCCAGCAGCCCACACCGTCAGTACTTC. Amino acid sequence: CASSPHRQYF.

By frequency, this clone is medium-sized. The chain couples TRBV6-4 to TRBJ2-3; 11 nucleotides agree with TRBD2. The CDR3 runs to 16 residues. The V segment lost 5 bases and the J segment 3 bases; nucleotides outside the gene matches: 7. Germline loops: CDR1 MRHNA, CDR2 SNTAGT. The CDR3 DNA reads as TGTGCCAGCAGTCGGGATGGGACTAGCGGAACAGATACGCAGTATTTT. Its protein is CASSRDGTSGTDTQYF.

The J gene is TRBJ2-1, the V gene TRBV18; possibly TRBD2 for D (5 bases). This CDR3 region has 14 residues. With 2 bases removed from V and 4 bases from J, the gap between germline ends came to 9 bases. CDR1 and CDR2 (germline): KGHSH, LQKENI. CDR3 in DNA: TGTGCCAGCTCACCATACGGGGAATACAATGAGCAGTTCTTC. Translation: CASSPYGEYNEQFF. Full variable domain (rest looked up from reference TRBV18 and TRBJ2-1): NAGVMQNPRHLVRRRGQEARLRCSPMKGHSHVYWYRQLPEEGLKFMVYLQKENIIDESGMPKERFSAEFPKEGPSILRIQQVVRGDSAAYFCASSPYGEYNEQFFGPGTRLTVL.

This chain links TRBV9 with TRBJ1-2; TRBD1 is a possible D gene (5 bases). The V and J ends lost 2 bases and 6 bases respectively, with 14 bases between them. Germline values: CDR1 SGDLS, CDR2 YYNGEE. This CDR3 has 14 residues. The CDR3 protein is CASSVGGRLDGYTF. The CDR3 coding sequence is TGTGCCAGCAGCGTTGGGGGGAGGTTGGATGGCTACACCTTC.

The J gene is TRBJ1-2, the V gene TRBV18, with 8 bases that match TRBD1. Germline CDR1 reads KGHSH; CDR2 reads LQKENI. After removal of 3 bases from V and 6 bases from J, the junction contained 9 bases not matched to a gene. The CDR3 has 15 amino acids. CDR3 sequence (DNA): TGTGCCAGCTCACCCCTTCCTAACAGGGGGGATGGCTACACCTTC. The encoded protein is CASSPLPNRGDGYTF.

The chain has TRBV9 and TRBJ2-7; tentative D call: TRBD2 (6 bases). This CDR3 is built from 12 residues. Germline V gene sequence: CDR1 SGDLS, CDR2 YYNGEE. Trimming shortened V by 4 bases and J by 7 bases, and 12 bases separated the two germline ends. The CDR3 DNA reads TGTGCCAGCAGCCCCGGAGGGGATGAGCAGTACTTC. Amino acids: CASSPGGDEQYF.